This TCR beta chain appears in the sequencing data of a study of T cell changes during pregnancy in multiple sclerosis. Measured with immunoSEQ multiplex PCR; TCRdb has only the in-frame clones, and not every one. The sample records nearly 110,000 clones, about 90% being singletons. Deletions cut 4 bases from V and 9 bases from J, with 17 bases between. This CDR3 is 14 amino acids long. In germline, CDR1 is SGHRS, CDR2 YFSETQ. The specimen was peripheral blood, collected before pregnancy. The TCR sequence derives from a female donor with multiple sclerosis, enrolled in a pregnancy study. V gene TRBV5-1 combines with J gene TRBJ2-1, with TRBD2 as a possible D gene (7 bases). For the CDR3, the DNA is TGCGCCAGCAGCGCCACGGCGGGGGCTTCTGAGCAGTTCTTC. It translates to CASSATAGASEQFF.